This TCR beta chain was captured by sequencing in a study of blood T cell repertoires in COVID-19. As for the study in general: COVID-19 samples from acute and convalescent phases originated in the United States, Italy and Spain. PBMCs, B-cell-depleted T cells, or T cells were the source of the cDNA or gDNA that made up the material.

This clone was recorded a few times. In germline, CDR1 is SGDLS, CDR2 YYNGEE. Trimming cost V 4 bases and J 2 bases, with 15 bases left between them. The CDR3 covers 15 residues. Original handling: How many nucleated cells were present was estimated from reference gene primer amplification. Some clones are missing from TCRdb's copy, which holds only in-frame ones; the method was immunoSEQ multiplex PCR. For V, J and clone size, that table is used; D and trimming come from the DNA. The table shows around 200,000 clones, with 80% to 85% occurring only once. The source material was peripheral blood. The clonotype was recovered from a woman aged 80 or older with active or convalescent COVID-19. This chain links TRBV9 with TRBJ1-1; D is uncertain. CDR3 region: CASSPGGSLNTEAFF. In nucleotides, the CDR3 is TGTGCCAGCAGCCCCGGAGGGTCTCTTAACACTGAAGCTTTCTTT.